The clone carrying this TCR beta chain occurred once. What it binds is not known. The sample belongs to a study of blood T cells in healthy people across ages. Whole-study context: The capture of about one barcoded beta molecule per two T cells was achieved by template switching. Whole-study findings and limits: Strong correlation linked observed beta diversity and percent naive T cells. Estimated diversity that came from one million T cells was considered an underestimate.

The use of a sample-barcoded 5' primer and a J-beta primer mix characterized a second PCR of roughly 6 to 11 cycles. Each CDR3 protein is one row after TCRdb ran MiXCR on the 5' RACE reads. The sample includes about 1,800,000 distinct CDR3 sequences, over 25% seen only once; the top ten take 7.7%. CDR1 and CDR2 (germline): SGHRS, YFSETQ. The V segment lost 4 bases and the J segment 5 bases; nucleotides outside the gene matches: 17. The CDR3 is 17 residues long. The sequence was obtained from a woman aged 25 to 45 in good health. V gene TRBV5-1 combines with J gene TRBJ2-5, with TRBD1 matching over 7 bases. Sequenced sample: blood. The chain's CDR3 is CASSRGGFGQCVETQYF. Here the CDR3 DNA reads TGCGCCAGCAGCCGAGGGGGCTTCGGACAGTGCGTCGAGACCCAGTACTTC.